A selection of T cell receptor beta chains follows, all from one sample in a study of T cells in tumors and immune-related adverse events. Assay: immunoSEQ multiplex PCR; the TCRdb copy retains only in-frame clones and omits some. The sample yields about 8,600 clones, 94% seen once. The material sequenced was lymph node tissue, taken from a patient treated with anti-PD-1 therapy. The receptors were sampled from a female donor with metastatic renal cell carcinoma. The CDR3 runs from the conserved cysteine through the conserved F or W. The order of the fields is clone size, V gene, J gene, CDR3 protein. Size values are once, few and many counts, or a class for expanded clones, and some rows have none.

clone_size: -
v_call: TRBV29-1
j_call: TRBJ1-2
cdr3_aa: CSVLASTGISYGYTF

clone_size: -
v_call: TRBV15
j_call: TRBJ2-3
cdr3_aa: CATSRLVNPDTQYF

clone_size: -
v_call: TRBV4-2
j_call: TRBJ2-7
cdr3_aa: CASSQVSTSGGYEQYF

clone_size: few
v_call: TRBV5-1
j_call: TRBJ2-3
cdr3_aa: CASSSRVVQYF

clone_size: -
v_call: TRBV27
j_call: TRBJ1-4
cdr3_aa: CASSHRGTNEKLFF

clone_size: few
v_call: TRBV2
j_call: TRBJ2-7
cdr3_aa: CASSDSSRGEQYF

clone_size: -
v_call: TRBV7-6
j_call: TRBJ1-1
cdr3_aa: CASSQDLNTEAFF

clone_size: -
v_call: TRBV19
j_call: TRBJ2-1
cdr3_aa: CASTTSGYNEQFF

clone_size: -
v_call: TRBV7-8
j_call: TRBJ2-5
cdr3_aa: CASSLVVGSPETQYF

clone_size: -
v_call: TRBV7-2
j_call: TRBJ1-1
cdr3_aa: CASTLVDILNTEAFF

clone_size: -
v_call: TRBV6-5
j_call: TRBJ1-4
cdr3_aa: CASSPAGGTEEKLFF